Included here is one T cell receptor beta chain sequence, with context. Its antigen is not known. This sample stems from a study of T cell responses to AZD1222 COVID-19 vaccine. Sequencing was performed with immunoSEQ multiplex PCR; in TCRdb, only in-frame clones are kept and a portion is missing. The sample lists about 86,000 clones; 88% were seen once. Study observations and caveats: Baseline seropositivity characterized only a handful of AZD1222 recipients. Spike-specific TCR breadth and depth rose after two AZD1222 doses. Scientists sampled the repertoires only once the peak T cell response had passed.

Looked up from germline, CDR1 is SGHRS and CDR2 is YFSETQ. This CDR3 spans 14 amino acids. With 4 bases removed from V and 3 bases from J, the gap between germline ends came to 13 bases. The TCR sequence derives from an adult in good health. Sequences were derived from peripheral blood, sampled on day 0 of MenACWY control vaccination. The chain couples TRBV5-1 to TRBJ1-1; D not resolved. CDR3 in amino acids: CASSHGEVHTEAFF. The CDR3 nucleotides read TGCGCCAGCAGCCACGGGGAGGTGCACACTGAAGCTTTCTTT.